Sequencing of this T cell receptor (beta chain) was carried out in a study of cytotoxic CD8 clonotypes in ibrutinib-treated CLL. The overall study: A median approximately 12 months of treatment, range 6 to 36, preceded the collection of response samples. General study findings and limits: In comparison with age-matched healthy donors, baseline clonality was higher and tracked circulating CD8+ T-cell counts. The public clonotypes identified were infrequent and showed contraction or stability on treatment.

There are a few counts of this clone. Its antigen remains unknown. V was pared by 8 bases and J by 4 bases, with 9 bases between. The CDR3 is made up of 11 amino acids. Germline values: CDR1 MNHEY, CDR2 SVGAGI. The data were produced by immunoSEQ multiplex PCR, yet TCRdb's version contains in-frame clones alone and is incomplete. The sample contains hundreds of thousands of clones, less than 75% of which appear only once. The starting material was PBMCs, obtained after 24 months of ibrutinib treatment. V usage is TRBV6-5 and J usage is TRBJ2-7; no clear D gene. The TCR sequence derives from a human donor with chronic lymphocytic leukemia. This CDR3 is CASRIGYEQYF. CDR3 in DNA: TGTGCCAGCCGCATTGGGTACGAGCAGTACTTC.